This T cell receptor (beta chain) was retrieved from a study of blood T cell repertoires in COVID-19. This clone was recorded once. Generated by immunoSEQ multiplex PCR, the TCRdb table keeps only in-frame clones and is missing some. In the table there are some 99,000 clones, more than 70% of which are singletons. With V trimmed by 10 bases and J by 5 bases, 7 bases remained unmatched. The CDR3 extends over 12 amino acids. Germline V CDR1 and CDR2: MDHEN, SYDVKM. The V gene is TRBV28, the J gene TRBJ1-1, with 7 positions matching TRBD1. The sequence was collected from a woman in her sixties or seventies in a cohort sampled during active or convalescent COVID-19. Sample: peripheral blood. CDR3 sequence reads: CATMTGRTEAFF. The CDR3, as DNA: TGTGCCACGATGACAGGGCGTACTGAAGCTTTCTTT.